This is a list of T cell receptor beta chains from one sample in a study of identical twins. TCRdb recomputed calls from the 5' RACE reads with MiXCR, one row per CDR3 protein. The sample consists of about 690,000 distinct CDR3 sequences, about 20% of them appearing once. This same sample was also taken into another study, of T cells expressing NK-cell markers.

The sequenced sample was PBMCs. The receptors here all came from a woman aged 18-29 years in good health. CDR3s include the opening cysteine and the closing phenylalanine or tryptophan. D genes are given only for firm matches. Clone size, where shown, is once, few, many, or a class for clones that have expanded.

>many|TRBJ2-6|NA|TRBV20-1
CSASSGEPSGANVLTF
TGCAGTGCTAGCTCGGGGGAACCTTCTGGGGCCAACGTCCTGACTTTC
>NA|TRBJ2-1|TRBD2|TRBV9
CASSVSPGSSGRTYNEQFF
TGTGCCAGCAGCGTCTCCCCCGGGTCTAGCGGGAGGACCTACAATGAGCAGTTCTTC
>NA|TRBJ2-7|NA|TRBV5-6
CASSFSLSRRRGEQYF
TGTGCCAGCAGCTTCTCTCTTAGCCGGAGAAGGGGGGAGCAGTACTTC
>NA|TRBJ2-1|NA|TRBV12-3/TRBV12-4
CASSLPVGEQFF
TGTGCCAGCAGCCTTCCGGTAGGAGAGCAGTTCTTC
>many|TRBJ1-4|NA|TRBV6-1
CASSAPGATNEKLFF
TGTGCCAGCAGTGCGCCAGGGGCAACTAATGAAAAACTGTTTTTT
>NA|TRBJ1-2|NA|TRBV20-1
CSARPPGSYGYTF
TGCAGTGCTAGACCCCCAGGATCTTATGGCTACACCTTC
>few|TRBJ2-5|NA|TRBV20-1
CSAIPPYQETQYF
TGCAGTGCTATACCCCCGTACCAAGAGACCCAGTACTTC
>NA|TRBJ2-7|TRBD1|TRBV5-5
CASSRFWDRSYEQYF
TGTGCCAGCAGCAGGTTTTGGGACAGGTCCTACGAGCAGTACTTC
>few|TRBJ1-2|NA|TRBV12-3/TRBV12-4
CASSPDPDFDFYGYTF
TGTGCCAGCAGTCCAGACCCTGACTTCGATTTCTATGGCTACACCTTC
>NA|TRBJ2-3|TRBD2|TRBV12-3/TRBV12-4
CASSETTSGGTDTQYF
TGTGCCAGCAGCGAAACGACTAGCGGGGGCACAGATACGCAGTATTTT
>NA|TRBJ2-7|NA|TRBV5-1
CASSLNGLPAEQYF
TGCGCCAGCAGCTTGAACGGCCTCCCGGCCGAGCAGTACTTC
>many|TRBJ2-1|TRBD2|TRBV7-2
CASSPPGLAGGNEQFF
TGTGCCAGCAGCCCCCCTGGACTAGCGGGAGGCAATGAGCAGTTCTTC
>NA|TRBJ2-7|TRBD1|TRBV20-1
CSANDRGQPYEQYF
TGCAGTGCGAATGACAGGGGCCAACCCTACGAGCAGTACTTC
>NA|TRBJ2-2|NA|TRBV7-9
CATPNIGELFF
TGTGCCACCCCAAACATCGGGGAGCTGTTTTTT
>NA|TRBJ1-4|NA|TRBV2
CASSGPPDEKLFF
TGTGCCAGCAGTGGTCCGCCGGATGAAAAACTGTTTTTT
>many|TRBJ2-7|TRBD2|TRBV29-1
CSVEASGRAYEQYF
TGCAGCGTTGAGGCTAGCGGGAGAGCCTACGAGCAGTACTTC
>NA|TRBJ2-3|NA|TRBV5-6
CASSGAPGDTQYF
TGTGCCAGCAGCGGGGCCCCGGGAGATACGCAGTATTTT
>many|TRBJ2-1|TRBD2|TRBV20-1
CSALAGNEQFF
TGCAGTGCTCTAGCGGGCAATGAGCAGTTCTTC
>NA|TRBJ2-1|NA|TRBV12-3/TRBV12-4
CASVPGASYNEQFF
TGTGCCAGCGTCCCCGGCGCCTCCTACAATGAGCAGTTCTTC
>few|TRBJ2-7|TRBD2|TRBV20-1
CSARDRPGEGRYEQYF
TGCAGTGCTAGAGACCGTCCGGGGGAGGGCCGTTACGAGCAGTACTTC
>NA|TRBJ1-4|NA|TRBV20-1
CSASEGLLNEKLFF
TGCAGTGCGAGTGAGGGACTGCTTAATGAAAAACTGTTTTTT
>few|TRBJ1-1|NA|TRBV12-3/TRBV12-4
CASRAGQPGAFF
TGTGCCAGCAGAGCTGGACAGCCCGGAGCTTTCTTT
>NA|TRBJ2-1|NA|TRBV7-3
CASSLQTNPGNEQFF
TGTGCCAGCAGCTTACAGACCAACCCTGGCAATGAGCAGTTCTTC
>NA|TRBJ1-6|NA|TRBV9
CASSVGGQNNSPFHF
TGTGCCAGCAGCGTAGGGGGACAAAATAATTCACCCTTCCACTTT